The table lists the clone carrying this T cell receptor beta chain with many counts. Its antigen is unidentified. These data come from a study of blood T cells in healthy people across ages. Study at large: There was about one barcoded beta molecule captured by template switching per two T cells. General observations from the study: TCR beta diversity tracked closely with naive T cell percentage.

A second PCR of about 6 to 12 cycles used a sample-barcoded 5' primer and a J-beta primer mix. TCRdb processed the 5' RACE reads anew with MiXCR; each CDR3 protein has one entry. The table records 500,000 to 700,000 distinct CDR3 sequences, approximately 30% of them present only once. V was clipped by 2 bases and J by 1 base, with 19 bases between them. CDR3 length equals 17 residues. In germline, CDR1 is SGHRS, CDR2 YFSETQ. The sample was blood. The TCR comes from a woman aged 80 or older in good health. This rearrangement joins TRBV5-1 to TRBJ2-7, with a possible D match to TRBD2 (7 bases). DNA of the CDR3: TGCGCCAGCAGCTTATATGGCGGGGGCGACCTTTCCTACGAGCAGTACTTC. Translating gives CASSLYGGGDLSYEQYF.